The 21 T cell receptor beta chains given below trace back to one sample, sequenced in a study of blood T cell repertoires in COVID-19. Sequencing was performed with immunoSEQ multiplex PCR; in TCRdb, only in-frame clones are kept and a portion is missing. The sample holds 180,000 or so clones; roughly 87% are singletons and the top ten take roughly 1.5%. Sequenced material: peripheral blood. The source is a woman aged 45-65 years with acute or convalescent COVID-19.

The chain combines TRBV6-5 with TRBJ1-5, with TRBD1 matching 7 bases. The J segment lost 6 bases and the V segment lost 5 bases, leaving 7 bases of the junction unmatched. In germline, CDR1 is MNHEY, CDR2 SVGAGI. The CDR3 has 14 amino acids. CDR3 sequence: CASSPQGTVQPQHF. The DNA of the CDR3 is TGTGCCAGCAGTCCACAGGGGACAGTTCAGCCCCAGCATTTT.

This chain uses TRBV7-9 with TRBJ1-1; no clear D. The germline V and J ends were trimmed by 6 bases and 1 base, with 9 bases remaining between them. The CDR3 length is 13 residues. From germline, CDR1 is SEHNR and CDR2 FQNEAQ (reference sequence). This CDR3 reads CASRTDRNTEAFF. The DNA for the CDR3 is TGTGCCAGCAGAACAGACCGGAACACTGAAGCTTTCTTT.

V and J are TRBV29-1 and TRBJ1-1; 7 bases map to TRBD1. V lost 4 bases to trimming and J lost 0 bases; unmatched junction nucleotides: 2. This CDR3 has 13 residues. The germline CDR1 and CDR2 sequences are SQVTM and ANQGSEA. The CDR3 nucleotides read TGCAGCGTTGCCGACAGGGTGAACACTGAAGCTTTCTTT. Encoded protein: CSVADRVNTEAFF.

This clone was observed a few times. This rearrangement joins TRBV19 to TRBJ1-4, with a weak D call TRBD1 (5 bases). CDR1 is LNHDA and CDR2 is SQIVND in the germline V gene (reference sequence). V lost 1 base to trimming and J lost 7 bases, with 10 bases between them. The CDR3 runs 14 residues. CDR3 loop: CASSIGGVAEKLFF. CDR3 bases: TGTGCCAGTAGTATAGGGGGGGTTGCTGAAAAACTGTTTTTT.

This clone was counted once. In the same sample, other DNA sequences code for this CDR3. The chain joins TRBV3-1 (or the pseudogene TRBV3-2) to TRBJ1-6, with D unresolved. The CDR3 is made up of 13 amino acids. Germline values: CDR1 LGHDT, CDR2 YNNKEL (reference sequence). Trimming cost V 0 bases and J 8 bases, with 5 bases left between them. The CDR3 loop reads CASSQDRDSPLHF. CDR3 nucleotide sequence: TGTGCCAGCAGCCAAGACCGGGATTCACCCCTCCACTTT.

J is TRBJ1-2 and V is TRBV5-6, with a possible D match to TRBD1 (6 bases). The V gene's germline CDR1 is SGHDT and CDR2 YYEEEE. V lost 1 base, J lost 6 bases, and 16 bases lay in between. The CDR3 is made up of 15 amino acids. The CDR3: CASSLLRRTENGYTF. The CDR3 DNA sequence: TGTGCCAGCAGCTTGCTGCGCCGGACAGAGAATGGCTACACCTTC.

The chain joins TRBV6-2 or TRBV6-3 to TRBJ2-7, with 7 bases identical to TRBD1. J gave up 5 bases and V 5 bases, and 6 bases lay outside the gene matches. Germline CDR1 is MNHEY and CDR2 is SVGEGT. The CDR3 is 13 residues long. CDR3 DNA sequence: TGTGCCAGCAGTCGAGACAGGGCAAACGAGCAGTACTTC. Encoded protein: CASSRDRANEQYF.

The chain employs TRBV19 and TRBJ1-4; D is possibly TRBD1 (6 bases). Trimming shortened V by 7 bases and J by 5 bases, and 11 bases separated the two germline ends. CDR1 LNHDA and CDR2 SQIVND come from the germline V gene (reference sequence). This CDR3 spans 13 amino acids. The CDR3 region has the DNA TGTGCCAGTACGCGCCAGGGGAATGAAAAACTGTTTTTT. It encodes CASTRQGNEKLFF.

This clone appeared once. The V and J genes are TRBV18 and TRBJ2-5, with a tentative D call TRBD1 (6 bases). V lost 4 bases and J lost 2, with 11 bases in between. The CDR3 runs 14 residues. Germline V gene sequence: CDR1 KGHSH, CDR2 LQKENI. The CDR3 nucleotides are TGTGCCAGCTCACTTGCCGGACAGCAAGAGACCCAGTACTTC. This gives the protein CASSLAGQQETQYF.

This clone is a singleton in its sample. The gene calls are TRBV5-6 and TRBJ2-7; tentative D call: TRBD1 (5 bases). This CDR3 comprises 13 residues. Germline-derived CDR1 and CDR2 are SGHDT and YYEEEE. V was clipped by 6 bases and J by 0 bases, with 10 bases between them. The CDR3 nucleotides read TGTGCCAGCAACGACAGAGCCTCCTACGAGCAGTACTTC. Protein product: CASNDRASYEQYF.

This clone was detected only once. The gene calls are TRBV6-5 and TRBJ2-5, with 10 bases aligning to TRBD2. The CDR3 is made up of 15 amino acids. The V and J ends lost 6 bases and 4 bases, in that order; junction bases with no gene match: 8. Germline V gives CDR1 MNHEY, CDR2 SVGAGI. CDR3 in amino acids: CASRPSGGVLETQYF. CDR3 DNA: TGTGCCAGCAGACCCAGCGGGGGGGTATTAGAGACCCAGTACTTC.

The chain recombines TRBV30 with TRBJ1-1; D is perhaps TRBD1 (5 bases). Trimming cost V 0 bases and J 4 bases, with 6 bases left between them. This CDR3 contains 12 residues. Germline values: CDR1 GTSNPN, CDR2 SVGIG (reference sequence). DNA of the CDR3: TGTGCCTGGAGTGTACAGGCCACTGAAGCTTTCTTT. It yields the protein CAWSVQATEAFF.

This clone showed up just once. The V and J genes are TRBV25-1 and TRBJ1-5; D gene unclear. CDR3 length: 16 residues. From germline, CDR1 is MGHDK and CDR2 SYGVNS. The ends were cut back, 4 bases at V and 4 bases at J, with 17 bases in the middle. This CDR3 reads CASSAEQFIRNQPQHF. The DNA for the CDR3 is TGTGCCAGCAGTGCTGAACAGTTCATCAGGAATCAGCCCCAGCATTTT.

The V and J genes are TRBV11-2 and TRBJ1-4; 7 bases agree with TRBD1. The length of the CDR3 is 15 residues. After removal of 5 bases from V and 1 base from J, the junction contained 4 bases not matched to a gene. Germline assignment: CDR1 SGHAT and CDR2 FQNNGV. The CDR3 region has the DNA TGTGCCAGCAGCGCCCAGGGGGGAACTAATGAAAAACTGTTTTTT. Amino acid sequence: CASSAQGGTNEKLFF.

J is TRBJ2-7 and V is TRBV19; TRBD1 matches 8 bases. The CDR3 length is 15 residues. V trimming: 4 bases; J trimming: 4 bases; junction bases outside the gene matches: 9. CDR1 and CDR2 (germline): LNHDA, SQIVND (reference sequence). CDR3 sequence reads: CASSTPQGASYEQYF. In DNA, the CDR3 is TGTGCCAGTAGTACCCCGCAGGGGGCGTCGTACGAGCAGTACTTC.

The chain links TRBV30 to TRBJ2-3, with D perhaps matching TRBD2 (5 bases). The CDR3 runs 13 residues. V lost 3 bases and J 10 bases, leaving 17 bases between the germline ends. Germline CDR1 reads GTSNPN; CDR2 reads SVGIG (reference sequence). CDR3 sequence (DNA): TGTGCCTGGAGGACTACGGAGGCACCTCCGCAGTATTTT. Amino acid sequence: CAWRTTEAPPQYF.

The rearrangement joins TRBV11-3 to TRBJ2-7, with TRBD1 as a possible D gene (5 bases). In germline, CDR1 is SGHNT, CDR2 YENEEA. V was cut by 5 bases and J by 5 bases, with 13 bases left in between. The CDR3 sequence is 13 residues long. DNA for the CDR3: TGTGCCAGCAGCCGTAGGGGTGTCGACGAGCAGTACTTC. It codes for CASSRRGVDEQYF.

The CDR3 reads CASSLASGLSYEQYF. The CDR3 DNA reads TGTGCCAGCAGCCTCGCTAGCGGGCTCTCCTACGAGCAGTACTTC. The V and J genes are TRBV7-2 and TRBJ2-7; 8 nucleotides align to TRBD2. The CDR3 consists of 15 residues. Germline CDR1 and CDR2: SGHTA and FQGNSA. The ends lost 5 bases at V and 0 bases at J; junction bases unmatched: 6. Using reference TRBV7-2 and TRBJ2-7 for the parts outside the CDR3, the full variable domain is GAGVSQSPSNKVTEKGKDVELRCDPISGHTALYWYRQSLGQGLEFLIYFQGNSAPDKSGLPSDRFSAERTGGSVSTLTIQRTQQEDSAVYLCASSLASGLSYEQYFGPGTRLTVT.

V usage is TRBV18 and J usage is TRBJ2-2; no clear D gene. The germline gives CDR1 KGHSH, CDR2 LQKENI. With 0 bases removed from V and 5 bases from J, the gap between germline ends came to 4 bases. CDR3 size: 13 residues. CDR3 nucleotides: TGTGCCAGCTCACCACCCGGGACCGGGGAGCTGTTTTTT. Residues: CASSPPGTGELFF.

This clone came up a few times. The chain employs TRBV2 and TRBJ1-1, with a tentative D call TRBD1 (6 bases). V dropped 2 bases and J dropped 5 bases, with 15 bases sitting between them. Germline-derived CDR1 and CDR2 are SNHLY and FYNNEI. The CDR3 totals 15 residues. The CDR3 region has the DNA TGTGCCAGCAGTGAACAAAACAGGGTAGGAACTGAAGCTTTCTTT. It translates to CASSEQNRVGTEAFF.

The chain links TRBV19 to TRBJ2-5; 10 bases are a match to TRBD1. The CDR3 spans 16 residues. CDR1 is LNHDA and CDR2 is SQIVND in the germline V gene (reference sequence). The J segment lost 4 bases and the V segment lost 5 bases, leaving 10 bases of the junction unmatched. CDR3 residues: CASSAPGQGRRETQYF. The CDR3 DNA reads TGTGCCAGTAGTGCGCCGGGACAGGGGAGACGAGAGACCCAGTACTTC.